This entry is about one TCR beta chain. The antigen is not known. Looked up from germline, CDR1 is LNHDA and CDR2 is SQIVND (reference sequence). The CDR3 covers 17 residues. With V trimmed by 4 bases and J by 3 bases, 12 bases remained unmatched. The sample originates from a study of long-term antiretroviral therapy in people with HIV. Overall study findings and caveats: Before ART, certain clones expanded, and these dominated the repertoire at all time points.

Researchers report immunoSEQ v3.0 was run at survey level. Sequencing set out to capture about 35,000-55,000 T-cell genomes per sample. The assay was immunoSEQ multiplex PCR, and TCRdb's table has in-frame clones only and misses some. The table includes over 35,000 clones, roughly 80% detected once. The clonotype comes from a man aged 25-45 years with HIV. This sequence joins TRBV19 and TRBJ2-7, with 10 nucleotides matching TRBD1. Specimen: unsorted PBMCs, collected 3.4 years after starting antiretroviral therapy. CDR3 DNA sequence: TGTGCCAGTAGTAAGATCCTCCGGGACAGGGGTAACTACGAGCAGTACTTC. This gives the protein CASSKILRDRGNYEQYF.